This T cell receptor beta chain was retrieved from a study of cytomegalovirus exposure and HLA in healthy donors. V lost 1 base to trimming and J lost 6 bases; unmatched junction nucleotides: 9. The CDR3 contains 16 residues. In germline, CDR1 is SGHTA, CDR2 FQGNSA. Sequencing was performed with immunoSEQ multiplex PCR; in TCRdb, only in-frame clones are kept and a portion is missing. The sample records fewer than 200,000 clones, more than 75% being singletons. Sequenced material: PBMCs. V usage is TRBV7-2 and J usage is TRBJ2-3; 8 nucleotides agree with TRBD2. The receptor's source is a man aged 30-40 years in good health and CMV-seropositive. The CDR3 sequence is CASSLVTGGPGDTQYF. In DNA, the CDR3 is TGTGCCAGCAGCTTAGTTACGGGAGGGCCAGGGGATACGCAGTATTTT.